Here is one T cell receptor beta chain with its context. Its target antigen remains unknown. Nothing much larger sits one base from this clone, and base qualities are not available. According to the germline V gene, CDR1 reads SGHNT and CDR2 reads YENEEA. The CDR3 numbers 13 residues from cysteine through phenylalanine. The only DNA kept is the CDR3, 39 bases in frame from the first base. After removal of 6 bases from V and 7 bases from J, the junction retains 6 bases not matched to a gene. The data belong to a study of cytomegalovirus exposure and HLA in healthy donors (dated by TCRdb to about 2017). Broadly, across the study: An earlier analysis of several hundred of the donors reported about 250 Gb of sequence data and approximately 110 million unique TCR beta sequences from roughly 200 million T cells. Roughly five DR-DQ haplotypes were handled as single units for association and clustering because linkage in the cohort was strong. Rather than using new phenotypic data, the later analysis identified candidate immune exposures from TCR beta sequences and from how often those sequences occurred across donors. The study profiled the T cell repertoires of 500 to 800 subjects by immunosequencing and related them to cytomegalovirus serostatus. Of the 398 genotyped donors, 81% fell in the genetic ancestry cluster associated with self-reported Caucasian donors. The study combined high-throughput TCR immunosequencing, statistical association of individual TCRs with disease status, and machine learning to predict cytomegalovirus infection status. Donor age, sex, ethnicity and CMV serostatus were compiled together with the repertoire data. On average, roughly 240,000 unique TCR beta nucleotide sequences were sequenced per donor among about 400 genotyped donors of the cohort, with about 19% of those sequences being non-productive. A later analysis re-examined previously published TCR beta repertoires from just over 650 donors and added high-resolution HLA genotyping to investigate patterns of TCR occurrence. The study aimed to test whether cataloging public T cell receptors could reveal signatures of past pathogen exposure. An early release covering over 500 HLA-typed donors comprised about 300 gigabases of sequencing data and 65 million to 100 million unique TCR sequences. Class I and class II HLA loci were covered by the typing at four-digit resolution. A later genetic analysis took genome-wide SNP genotypes for about 55% of the roughly 670 donors and used that subset as a discovery cohort. A separate validation cohort of roughly 110 different subjects was used in addition to the 666-subject first cohort. In an earlier analysis of around 540 of the donors, high-throughput TCR beta sequencing was used to judge whether each TCR beta V gene segment behaved as functional or pseudogenic. The number of typed donors differed by locus: roughly 620-640 for A, B, C, DRB1 and DQB1; approximately 520 for DQA1; around 580 for DPA1; and 400 to 480 for DPB1. Every repertoire in the discovery cohort had been generated on one and the same sequencing platform. The investigation overall reported the following: Some IMGT-functional V segments, including TRBV6-2 and TRBV6-3, could not be distinguished by the 87-base-pair reads and were therefore excluded. An association between a missense DCLRE1C variant and V-gene and J-gene trimming of TCR beta chains was found in a later genetic analysis and replicated in an independent cohort. In vitro tests confirmed that a few of the cytomegalovirus-associated TCR beta chains recognize cytomegalovirus antigens. In a later analysis, HLA-associated TCR beta chains were found to be more clonally expanded and to have lower generation probabilities than equally common non-associated chains. A cluster of highly shared sequence variants was judged likely to represent a technical artifact of the sequencing pipeline. Most TCR sequences were seen in very few donors, while some public TCRs were found in many individuals. A further reported finding was that TCR beta sequences accurately predicted the HLA-A and HLA-B alleles for most subjects in the first cohort. Compared with the roughly 700-donor mean, donors in an Asian-associated ancestry cluster had fewer N-insertions in productive TCRs, according to a later genetic analysis. Several of the top co-occurrence clusters appeared to be linked to parvovirus B19, influenza, CMV and Epstein-Barr virus, according to a later analysis. HLA typing was unavailable for some donors at each locus, so association tests used only the typed subset. The cohort was sequenced for TCR beta chains only, and without alpha or paired-chain data the features that could be detected were limited. In the study, 150 to 200 TCR beta chains were listed as associated with cytomegalovirus. Cytomegalovirus status was reported to be diagnosed by the classifier with high specificity and sensitivity in both the original and validation cohorts. When HLA alleles, especially DR and DQ, strongly co-occurred, attributing TCR associations to individual alleles was difficult. Linkage disequilibrium might explain the correlated functional status among segregating V segments, but an unknown experimental factor could not be ruled out. For the cohort, immune exposure information was limited to CMV serostatus. A later analysis found that TCR association rates varied across HLA loci, with DRB1 alleles showing the most associated TCRs and HLA-C alleles the fewest. Specific HLA alleles were associated with 16,951 TCR beta sequences at a false discovery rate of 0.05 in a later analysis. The authors suggested that the approach could potentially be generalized to other disease states and immunological phenotypes. Seventeen rarely observed V segments, including chromosome 9 orphons, were excluded from the earlier analysis of several hundred of the donors because counts were too low. Roughly uniform sequencing depth across donors was assumed in presence/absence analyses, although this assumption may not hold. In an earlier analysis of a few hundred of the donors, most TCR beta V segments were observed in productive rearrangements about 90% or about 30% of the time, broadly matching IMGT annotations. A later analysis found that most CMV-associated TCR beta chains appeared HLA-restricted, with HLA associations seemingly driven largely by CMV exposure.

The cohort consisted of approximately 670 healthy bone marrow donors. Cohort members were all nominally healthy when sampled, although unrecorded immune exposures were likely present. The donor was CMV seronegative and was included in the group of about 350 seronegative cohort members. Each donor provided a peripheral blood sample, and peripheral blood mononuclear cells were used for TCR beta sequencing. The Qiagen DNeasy Blood Extraction Kit was used to extract genomic DNA from the blood cell samples. Library prep was done by the immunoSEQ multiplex PCR assay. For the multiplex PCR, a mixture combining 60 forward primers for TCR Vbeta segments and 13 reverse primers for TCR Jbeta segments was used. A multiplex PCR assay on genomic DNA amplified the CDR3 region of rearranged TCR beta genes. On the Illumina HiSeq System, the amplified TCR beta libraries were sequenced as 87-base-pair reads. As for how the authors treated the data: Across the 600 to 700 repertoires, a later analysis counted around 80 million unique TCR beta chains, about 10 million of which were shared by at least two donors. Raw reads were error-corrected and collapsed into unique sequences with a nearest-neighbor algorithm that merged closely related sequences to remove PCR and sequencing errors. CDR3 sequences were aligned to IMGT reference sequences to assign V, D and J gene segments. For a sequence to be retained, at least a six-nucleotide match to both a V gene segment and a J gene segment was required. Rearrangements were called productive when the CDR3 lacked stop codons and stayed in frame with V and J; all others were non-productive. Following IMGT convention, CDR3 was defined as the stretch from the second conserved V-encoded cysteine up to the conserved J-encoded phenylalanine. The earlier analysis of roughly 590 of the donors excluded sequences that lacked an unambiguous match to a single V gene segment. An earlier analysis of roughly 590 of the donors called V segments functional above 56.7% productive rearrangements and segregating when the between-donor standard deviation exceeded 5%. A statistical classification framework was developed to diagnose cytomegalovirus status using the catalog of TCR beta chain sequences. In a later analysis, TCR nucleotide sequences were compared against IMGT/GENE-DB human TR gene sequences so that V and J genes could be assigned. A later analysis assigned CDR3 sequences and most-parsimonious VDJ recombination scenarios with the TCRdist pipeline. In a later analysis, each TCR beta chain was defined by its CDR3 amino acid sequence together with its V-gene family, and reads without a unique V-gene family were excluded. A later analysis removed several hundred highly shared, low-generation-probability nucleotide sequences to deal with suspected cross-contamination and a sequencing artifact. A later analysis calculated a clonal expansion index for each public chain from normalized within-repertoire ranks of inferred template counts. In a later analysis, generation probabilities were computed with a VDJ recombination model fitted to out-of-frame rearrangements, and the resulting probabilities were checked against IGoR. In a later analysis, hypergeometric tests were used to score TCR-TCR, TCR-HLA and TCR-CMV co-occurrence, with a repertoire-size bias correction applied to TCR pairs. A later analysis estimated false discovery rates by permuting HLA or CMV assignments 20 times. A later analysis grouped co-occurring TCRs with DBSCAN, adding TCRdist sequence similarity when clustering within HLA-allele-positive subsets. Co-occurrence clustering excluded repertoires with fewer than 30,000 or more than 120,000 public chains, plus five with anomalous nucleotide sharing. TCRdb obtained this table from immuneACCESS and retained in-frame rearrangements with V and J assigned. These tables miss some clones; where compared with another copy, unresolved V genes account for less than half of the shortfall, and the remainder is unexplained. D and trimming come from the DNA, and the V and J calls and clone size come from that table. The sample table contains roughly 80,000 clones; only one count was recorded for around 78% of them. The ten largest clonotypes hold around 3.6% of the sample.

The chain employs TRBV11-3 and TRBJ1-2, with 9 middle bases fitting TRBD1. This clonotype was sampled from a man aged 35-49 years in good health and CMV-seronegative. Sequencing used PBMCs. The sequenced DNA is TGTGCCAGCAGTGAGGACAGGGGACGTGGCTACACCTTC. It codes for CASSEDRGRGYTF.